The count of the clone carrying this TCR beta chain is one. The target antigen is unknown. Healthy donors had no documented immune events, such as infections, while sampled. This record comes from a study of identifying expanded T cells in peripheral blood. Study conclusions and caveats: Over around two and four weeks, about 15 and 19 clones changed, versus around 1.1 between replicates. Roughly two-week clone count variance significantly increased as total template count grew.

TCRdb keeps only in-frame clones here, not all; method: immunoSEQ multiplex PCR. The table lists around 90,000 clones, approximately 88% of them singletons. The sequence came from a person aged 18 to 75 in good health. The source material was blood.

CDR3 in DNA: TGTGCCAGCTCACCAGAAGGGGCCGGGGATACGCAGTATTTT. It translates to CASSPEGAGDTQYF. The chain carries TRBV18 and TRBJ2-3; TRBD1 might be the D (5 bases). Trimming took off 2 bases at V and 6 bases at J, with 12 bases between the two ends. CDR1 is KGHSH, CDR2 LQKENI, per germline. This CDR3 contains 14 residues.